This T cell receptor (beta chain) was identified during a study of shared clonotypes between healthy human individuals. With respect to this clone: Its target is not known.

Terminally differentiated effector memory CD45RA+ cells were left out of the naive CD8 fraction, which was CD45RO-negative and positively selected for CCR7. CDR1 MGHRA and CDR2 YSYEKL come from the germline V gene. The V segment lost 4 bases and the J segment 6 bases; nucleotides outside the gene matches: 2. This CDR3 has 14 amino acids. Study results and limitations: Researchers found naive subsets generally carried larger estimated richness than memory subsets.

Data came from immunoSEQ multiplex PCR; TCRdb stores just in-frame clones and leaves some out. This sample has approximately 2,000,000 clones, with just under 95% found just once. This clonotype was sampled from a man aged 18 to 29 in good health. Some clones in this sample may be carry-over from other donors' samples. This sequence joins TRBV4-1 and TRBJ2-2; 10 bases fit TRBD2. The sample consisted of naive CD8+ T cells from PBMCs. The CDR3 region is CASSPLAGAGELFF. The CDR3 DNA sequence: TGCGCCAGCAGCCCCCTAGCGGGAGCCGGGGAGCTGTTTTTT.